A selection of T cell receptor beta chains follows, all from one sample in a study of PD-L1 blockade in urothelial cancer. Profiled with immunoSEQ multiplex PCR; TCRdb holds only in-frame clones, not every one. The sample has tens of thousands of clones; roughly 87% are singletons. Sequencing was performed on PBMCs, taken around atezolizumab (anti-PD-L1) treatment. All receptors come from a man aged 70 or older with urothelial cancer. CDR3s include the opening cysteine and the closing phenylalanine or tryptophan. The order of the fields is V gene, D gene, clone size, J gene, CDR3 length, CDR3 DNA, CDR3 protein. A D gene is named only where the DNA matches it firmly. Rows give clone size only sometimes, using once, few, many, or a class for an expanded clone.

>TRBV18|TRBD2|.|TRBJ2-5|13
TGTGCCAGCTCACTGCGGGGGCAAGAGACCCAGTACTTC
CASSLRGQETQYF
>TRBV4-1|.|.|TRBJ2-1|15
TGCGCCAGCAGCCAAGCAGGGCTAAGGAACAATGAGCAGTTCTTC
CASSQAGLRNNEQFF
>TRBV6-1|.|.|TRBJ2-2|12
TGTGCCAGCATCGAGCGGGCCGGGGAGCTGTTTTTT
CASIERAGELFF
>TRBV10-3|.|.|TRBJ1-1|13
TGTGCCACCAAGGACAGTCTGAACACTGAAGCTTTCTTT
CATKDSLNTEAFF
>TRBV29-1|TRBD2|.|TRBJ2-7|20
TGCAGCGTTGAAGAAGTGCGGGGGGGGACTGGGACTAGCGGTTTCTACGAGCAGTACTTC
CSVEEVRGGTGTSGFYEQYF
>TRBV4-3|.|.|TRBJ1-2|15
TGCGCCAGCAGCCAAGTTTCCGGGGGTGGATATGGCTACACCTTC
CASSQVSGGGYGYTF
>TRBV7-2|.|once|TRBJ2-6|13
TGTGCCAGCAGCGTCCGGGAGGCCAACGTCCTGACTTTC
CASSVREANVLTF
>TRBV7-9|TRBD2|.|TRBJ2-2|16
TGTGCCAGCAGCCCCGGAGAGCGGGAGGGGACCGGGGAGCTGTTTTTT
CASSPGEREGTGELFF
>TRBV7-3|.|.|TRBJ1-1|14
TGTGCCAGCAGCCCGGGGGGCGTGAACACTGAAGCTTTCTTT
CASSPGGVNTEAFF
>TRBV5-1|.|.|TRBJ2-7|13
TGCGCCAGCAGCTTAGCGGGCCCCTACGAGCAGTACTTC
CASSLAGPYEQYF
>TRBV10-2|.|once|TRBJ2-1|13
TGCGCCAGCAGTGAGATACACAGATTTGAGCAGTTCTTC
CASSEIHRFEQFF
>TRBV6-1|.|.|TRBJ1-1|14
TGTGCCAGCACCCTGACAGACATGAACACTGAAGCTTTCTTT
CASTLTDMNTEAFF
>TRBV5-6|TRBD1|.|TRBJ1-5|18
TGTGCCAGCAGCTTAAGGGCCAACAGGGGAGGTAGCAATCAGCCCCAGCATTTT
CASSLRANRGGSNQPQHF
>TRBV15|.|.|TRBJ1-4|15
TGTGCCACCAGCGGGAGAGGCGTTAGTAATGAAAAACTGTTTTTT
CATSGRGVSNEKLFF
>TRBV18|.|.|TRBJ1-1|14
TGTGCCAGCTCACCACGCGGAGAGAACACTGAAGCTTTCTTT
CASSPRGENTEAFF
>TRBV19|TRBD1|once|TRBJ2-7|14
TGTGCCAGTAGTATCCGGACAGGGGACTACGAGCAGTACTTC
CASSIRTGDYEQYF
>TRBV29-1|.|.|TRBJ2-6|13
TGCAGCGTTGATCCCTCCGGGGCCAACGTCCTGACTTTC
CSVDPSGANVLTF
>TRBV9|TRBD1|.|TRBJ2-7|15
TGTGCCAGCAGCGTAGCGCCAGGGGGCCTCTACGAGCAGTACTTC
CASSVAPGGLYEQYF
>TRBV29-1|TRBD1|.|TRBJ1-2|13
TGCAGCACCGCCCGGACAGGGGGCGATGGCTACACCTTC
CSTARTGGDGYTF
>TRBV19|TRBD1|few|TRBJ2-3|16
TGTGCCAGTAGTCCAGGACAGGGTGGTTATACAGATACGCAGTATTTT
CASSPGQGGYTDTQYF
>TRBV18|.|.|TRBJ1-1|15
TGTGCCAGCTCATCTACCACAGCCGGGGACACTGAAGCTTTCTTT
CASSSTTAGDTEAFF
>TRBV30|.|few|TRBJ1-3|13
TGTGCCTGGAGTTGGGGGGCTGGAAACACCATATATTTT
CAWSWGAGNTIYF
>TRBV27|.|few|TRBJ1-1|14
TGTGCCAGCAGTTTAAGGCAGGGGAACACTGAAGCTTTCTTT
CASSLRQGNTEAFF
>TRBV4-1|.|.|TRBJ1-2|13
TGCGCCAGCAGCCCGCAGGGGAGTCCCGGCTACACCTTC
CASSPQGSPGYTF
>TRBV10-3|TRBD1|.|TRBJ2-1|17
TGTGCCATCAGTGAGCCCCTGGACAGGTCAGGATACAATGAGCAGTTCTTC
CAISEPLDRSGYNEQFF
>TRBV28|TRBD1|.|TRBJ2-7|17
TGTGCCAGCACCCCCCCGAAACTGGGACAGGGAGTTGATGAGCAGTACTTC
CASTPPKLGQGVDEQYF
>TRBV2|TRBD2|.|TRBJ2-1|16
TGTGCCAGCAGTGGGGGGACTAGCGGGGGTTACAATGAGCAGTTCTTC
CASSGGTSGGYNEQFF
>TRBV28|TRBD2|.|TRBJ2-1|15
TGTGCCAGCATTTCCGGCGGCGGGAGTTACAATGAGCAGTTCTTC
CASISGGGSYNEQFF
>TRBV9|TRBD1|.|TRBJ2-7|15
TGTGCCAGCAGCGTAGGTTCGGCAGGGGGTTACGAGCAGTACTTC
CASSVGSAGGYEQYF
>TRBV4-3|TRBD2|.|TRBJ2-1|15
TGCGCCAGCAGCCTCGGGACTAGCAGTAACAATGAGCAGTTCTTC
CASSLGTSSNNEQFF
>TRBV7-9|TRBD1|.|TRBJ2-7|12
TGTGCCAGCAGCTCGGGACAGTTTGAGCAGTACTTC
CASSSGQFEQYF
>TRBV27|.|.|TRBJ1-5|14
TGTGCCAGCAGTTCTCGGGGTAGCAATCAGCCCCAGCATTTT
CASSSRGSNQPQHF
>TRBV5-1|TRBD1|.|TRBJ2-3|18
TGCGCCAGCAGCTCCCCTAAAGGACTCGACAGGGGCACAGATACGCAGTATTTT
CASSSPKGLDRGTDTQYF
>TRBV7-3|TRBD2|.|TRBJ2-3|16
TGTGCCAGCAGCTCTCCTAGCGGGACTAGCACAGATACGCAGTATTTT
CASSSPSGTSTDTQYF
>TRBV19|TRBD1|.|TRBJ1-2|14
TGTGCCAGTACACCCCGGACAGGGAAACATGGCTACACCTTC
CASTPRTGKHGYTF
>TRBV19|TRBD2|few|TRBJ2-1|15
TGTGCCAGTAATCCGGGACTAGCGGGAGCAGGCGAGCAGTTCTTC
CASNPGLAGAGEQFF
>TRBV19|TRBD2|.|TRBJ2-2|16
TGTGCCAGTAAGGTGACTAGCGGACTGAACACCGGGGAGCTGTTTTTT
CASKVTSGLNTGELFF
>TRBV5-6|TRBD1|.|TRBJ2-1|16
TGTGCCAGCAGCTTGGTTGGGACAGCGTCCTACAATGAGCAGTTCTTC
CASSLVGTASYNEQFF
>TRBV7-9|.|few|TRBJ2-3|13
TGTGCCAGCAGCTATCAGGGTTTTGATACGCAGTATTTT
CASSYQGFDTQYF
>TRBV7-9|.|.|TRBJ1-2|13
TGTGCCAGCAGCGCACAGGGAGTCGAAGGCTACACCTTC
CASSAQGVEGYTF
>TRBV7-2|TRBD2|.|TRBJ2-7|14
TGTGCCAGCAGCTTAGGACTAGCCTTCGGCGAGCAGTACTTC
CASSLGLAFGEQYF
>TRBV7-9|TRBD1|.|TRBJ1-1|14
TGTGCCAGCAGCCCCTCGACAGGGCAAACTGAAGCTTTCTTT
CASSPSTGQTEAFF
>TRBV29-1|.|.|TRBJ2-3|14
TGCAGCGTCGGACTGAACCTTGGCACAGATACGCAGTATTTT
CSVGLNLGTDTQYF